This TCR beta chain was recorded in a study of blood T cell repertoires in COVID-19. CDR1 is SGHVS and CDR2 is FNYEAQ in the germline V gene. J gave up 2 bases and V 4 bases, and 12 bases lay outside the gene matches. The CDR3 sequence is 17 residues long. Some clones are missing from TCRdb's copy, which holds only in-frame ones; the method was immunoSEQ multiplex PCR. The table includes around 190,000 clones, about 81% detected once. This clonotype was sampled from a woman in her twenties or thirties who had recovered from COVID-19. The chain has TRBV7-6 and TRBJ2-7; TRBD2 agrees at 9 bases. The sequenced sample was PBMCs or T cells enriched from blood (not recorded which). The CDR3 DNA is TGTGCCAGCAGCTCCCGCATAGGTAGCGGGAGTCCCTACGAGCAGTACTTC. Protein: CASSSRIGSGSPYEQYF.